A single sample is the source of the 14 T cell receptor beta chains below, sequenced in a study of blood T cell repertoires in COVID-19. The method was immunoSEQ multiplex PCR; TCRdb's version includes in-frame clones alone and lacks a portion of them. The top ten hold roughly 5% of the sample, which has about 85,000 clones, around 90% seen once. Sequenced sample: peripheral blood. These receptors were collected from a man aged 60-69 years with acute or convalescent COVID-19.

As regards this clone: Germline is not matched at one junction end, which may reflect a read error. The chain employs TRBV29-1 and TRBJ2-1; tentatively, D is TRBD1 (5 bases). Germline V gives CDR1 SQVTM, CDR2 ANQGSEA. The CDR3 is 10 amino acids. In nucleotides, the CDR3 is TGCAGCGTTGAAATGGAGCAGGGTATCTTC. Translated, it gives CSVEMEQGIF.

The J gene is TRBJ2-2, the V gene TRBV27, with 7 nucleotides matching TRBD2. CDR1 is MNHEY, CDR2 SMNVEV, per germline (reference sequence). Germline trimming cut 5 bases from V and 1 base from J; bases unmatched to any gene: 4. CDR3 length: 15 residues. The CDR3 sequence is CASSITGGNTGELFF. The CDR3 DNA sequence: TGTGCCAGCAGTATTACGGGGGGGAACACCGGGGAGCTGTTTTTT.

The gene calls are TRBV7-2 and TRBJ1-2; TRBD1 agrees at 9 bases. Germline V gene data show CDR1 as SGHTA and CDR2 as FQGNSA. CDR3 length equals 13 residues. The CDR3 DNA is TGTTCCTCGGGACAGGGTCAGACCTATGGCTACACCTTC. Its protein is CSSGQGQTYGYTF.

The chain combines TRBV29-1 with TRBJ2-7; TRBD2 is a possible D gene (6 bases). Trimming removed 7 bases at V and 5 bases at J, with 21 bases between. The CDR3 runs 14 residues. Germline CDR1 reads SQVTM; CDR2 reads ANQGSEA. The CDR3 is CSAVPWDGGDEQYF. CDR3 nucleotides: TGCAGCGCCGTCCCTTGGGACGGAGGGGACGAGCAGTACTTC.

The V gene is TRBV15, the J gene TRBJ1-5; no firm D call. V dropped 0 bases and J dropped 3 bases, with 15 bases sitting between them. Germline V gene lookup returns CDR1 LNHNV and CDR2 YYDKDF (reference sequence). This CDR3 contains 17 residues. In DNA form, the CDR3 reads TGTGCCACCAGCAGAGATGTGTTGAGAACCGTCAATCAGCCCCAGCATTTT. Residues: CATSRDVLRTVNQPQHF.

This rearrangement joins TRBV24-1 to TRBJ2-3, with 7 bases that match TRBD1. Germline V gene data show CDR1 as KGHDR and CDR2 as SFDVKD. The length of the CDR3 is 16 residues. J was trimmed by 5 bases and V by 7 bases; bases with no gene match: 14. The CDR3 loop reads CATSGAPGQQKDTQYF. In DNA, the CDR3 is TGTGCCACCAGCGGAGCTCCGGGACAGCAAAAAGATACGCAGTATTTT.

As to this clone: Mismatch with germline at one junction end may stem from a read error. This rearrangement joins TRBV14 to TRBJ1-1, with D maybe TRBD1 (5 bases). This CDR3 spans 14 amino acids. Germline CDR1 reads SGHDN; CDR2 reads FVKESK. The CDR3 loop reads CASSQVRQNAEAFF. CDR3 coding DNA: TGTGCCAGCAGCCAAGTAAGACAGAACGCTGAAGCTTTCTTT.

The chain combines TRBV24-1 with TRBJ2-2; the match to TRBD1 covers 7 bases. V lost 5 bases and J lost 5; bases outside the gene matches: 13. CDR1 and CDR2 from the germline V gene are KGHDR and SFDVKD. The CDR3 sequence is 17 residues long. CDR3 loop: CATSGASGTGETGELFF. The CDR3 nucleotides are TGTGCCACCAGTGGGGCTTCCGGCACAGGGGAGACCGGGGAGCTGTTTTTT.

The count of this clone is one. The sample has other DNA sequences that encode this CDR3 too. The chain is built from TRBV9 and TRBJ2-5; 13 positions agree with TRBD2. The CDR3 spans 15 residues. CDR1 and CDR2 from the germline V gene are SGDLS and YYNGEE. Trimming at V came to 0 bases and at J to 5 bases, leaving 1 base not matched to a gene. The CDR3 spells CASSVETSGGETQYF. The CDR3 DNA is TGTGCCAGCAGCGTAGAGACTAGCGGGGGGGAGACCCAGTACTTC.

The gene calls are TRBV7-2 and TRBJ2-5; TRBD2 agrees at 7 bases. The V segment lost 4 bases and the J segment 9 bases; nucleotides outside the gene matches: 11. Germline loops: CDR1 SGHTA, CDR2 FQGNSA. This CDR3 has 14 amino acids. The CDR3 sequence: CASSSGGTRGAQYF. CDR3 DNA sequence: TGTGCCAGCAGCTCCGGGGGGACCCGGGGGGCCCAGTACTTC.

This clone was counted only a few times. The J gene is TRBJ1-2, the V gene TRBV27; D may be TRBD1 (6 bases). Trimming pared 0 bases from V and 8 bases from J, leaving 13 bases between. The germline CDR1 and CDR2 sequences are MNHEY and SMNVEV (reference sequence). CDR3 length: 14 amino acids. Written as DNA, the CDR3 is TGTGCCAGCAGTTTATCGGGGGGGGCGCGGGGCTACACCTTC. As protein: CASSLSGGARGYTF.

The chain couples TRBV9 to TRBJ1-6; 7 positions match TRBD1. The CDR3 is 18 amino acids. Per germline, CDR1 SGDLS and CDR2 YYNGEE. With V trimmed by 3 bases and J by 7 bases, 16 bases remained unmatched. The CDR3 reads CASSADDSSPGGNSPLHF. The DNA of the CDR3 is TGTGCCAGCAGCGCCGACGACAGCTCACCAGGGGGAAATTCACCCCTCCACTTT.

The chain employs TRBV11-2 and TRBJ2-7; D may be TRBD1 (6 bases). Germline V CDR1 and CDR2: SGHAT, FQNNGV. The V end was cut by 4 bases, the J end by 2 bases, with 12 bases between. CDR3 length: 14 residues. The CDR3 spells CASSSPRGTYEQYF. The CDR3 bases are TGTGCCAGCAGCTCGCCCAGGGGAACCTACGAGCAGTACTTC.

The chain is built from TRBV13 and TRBJ1-2; 7 bases agree with TRBD1. The CDR3 totals 17 residues. V was clipped by 2 bases and J by 0 bases; unmatched bases: 9. CDR1 is PRHDT, CDR2 FYEKMQ, per germline (reference sequence). CDR3 sequence: CASSLMTGQLANYGYTF. The CDR3 coding sequence is TGTGCCAGCAGCTTAATGACGGGACAGCTAGCTAACTATGGCTACACCTTC.